Below are 20 T cell receptor beta chains sequenced from a single sample in a study of identical twins. A single record per CDR3 protein comes from TCRdb applying MiXCR to the 5' RACE reads. The sample lists 300,000 to 400,000 distinct CDR3 sequences, 9% to 15% occurring once. The same data also went into a second study, on yellow fever vaccine responses in identical twins.

The source material was CD8+ T cells sorted from blood. Receptor source: a woman younger than 30 in good health.

The table lists this clonotype with a few counts. V gene TRBV5-1 combines with J gene TRBJ1-1; TRBD1 agrees at 7 bases. The CDR3 is 13 residues long. From germline, CDR1 is SGHRS and CDR2 YFSETQ. The ends lost 8 bases at V and 11 bases at J; junction bases unmatched: 15. CDR3 coding DNA: TGCGCCAGTGCCACAGGGGCCGCGTTTCCCGCTTTCTTT. This sequence encodes CASATGAAFPAFF.

This chain uses TRBV29-1 with TRBJ2-1; TRBD2 matches at 12 bases. The length of the CDR3 is 16 residues. After removal of 1 base from V and 4 bases from J, the junction contained 5 bases not matched to a gene. Germline V gives CDR1 SQVTM, CDR2 ANQGSEA. For the CDR3, the DNA is TGCAGCGTTGAAGGACTAGCGGGGGAGCTATACAATGAGCAGTTCTTC. Translating gives CSVEGLAGELYNEQFF.

V is TRBV2 and J is TRBJ2-7; weak D call: TRBD1 (5 bases). In germline, CDR1 is SNHLY, CDR2 FYNNEI. The CDR3 consists of 16 residues. The V end was cut by 10 bases, the J end by 0 bases, with 22 bases between. In DNA, the CDR3 is TGTGCCATCCAAACGGACACTCTACTATACTCCTACGAGCAGTACTTC. This sequence encodes CAIQTDTLLYSYEQYF.

This clonotype has a handful of counts. The gene calls are TRBV15 and TRBJ2-7; 11 bases match TRBD2. From germline, CDR1 is LNHNV and CDR2 YYDKDF (reference sequence). J gave up 3 bases and V 4 bases, and 8 bases lay outside the gene matches. The CDR3 covers 16 residues. CDR3 loop: CATSTVAGGSVYEQYF. The DNA of the CDR3 is TGTGCCACCAGCACTGTAGCGGGAGGGTCTGTCTACGAGCAGTACTTC. The variable domain in full, with the rest retrieved from reference TRBV15 and TRBJ2-7, is DAMVIQNPRYQVTQFGKPVTLSCSQTLNHNVMYWYQQKSSQAPKLLFHYYDKDFNNEADTPDNFQSRRPNTSFCFLDIRSPGLGDTAMYLCATSTVAGGSVYEQYFGPGTRLTVT.

This clonotype was counted once. The chain links TRBV10-2 to TRBJ2-7; either TRBD1 or TRBD2 may supply D (6 bases each). Per the germline V gene, CDR1 is WSHSY and CDR2 is SAAADI. Trimming left V 0 bases short and J 4 bases short, with 10 bases between. The CDR3 spans 14 residues. The CDR3 DNA reads as TGCGCCAGCAGTGAGTCTCGGGGGCAATACGAGCAGTACGTC. Encoded protein: CASSESRGQYEQYV.

The chain joins TRBV7-9 to TRBJ2-7; 7 bases align to TRBD1. The length of the CDR3 is 12 residues. Germline CDR1 is SEHNR and CDR2 is FQNEAQ (reference sequence). Trimming cost V 10 bases and J 6 bases; bases outside gene matches: 9. The CDR3 loop is CATRQGPLEQYV. In DNA, the CDR3 is TGTGCCACCAGACAGGGCCCCCTCGAGCAGTACGTC.

This sequence joins TRBV9 and TRBJ2-3; 8 bases agree with TRBD2. This CDR3 spans 17 amino acids. Per germline, CDR1 SGDLS and CDR2 YYNGEE. After removal of 3 bases from V and 2 bases from J, the junction contained 11 bases not matched to a gene. The CDR3 sequence is CASSAPFDGGATDTQYF. CDR3 nucleotide sequence: TGTGCCAGCAGCGCCCCTTTCGACGGGGGGGCCACAGATACGCAGTATTTT.

This clonotype has just a few counts. The CDR3 region is CASRLSSEGEQYF. CDR3 bases: TGCGCCAGCAGGCTGTCTTCGGAGGGGGAGCAGTACTTC. V usage is TRBV5-1 and J usage is TRBJ2-7; D perhaps matches TRBD2 (6 bases). This CDR3 region has 13 residues. The V gene's germline CDR1 is SGHRS and CDR2 YFSETQ. V was trimmed by 5 bases and J by 7 bases, leaving 16 bases between them.

The gene calls are TRBV27 and TRBJ2-5, with 7 positions matching TRBD2. Germline assignment: CDR1 MNHEY and CDR2 SMNVEV (reference sequence). There are 16 residues in the CDR3. J gave up 4 bases and V 2 bases, and 10 bases lay outside the gene matches. Here the CDR3 reads CASSLQASGDGETQYF. The CDR3 DNA follows: TGTGCCAGCAGTTTACAGGCTAGCGGAGATGGAGAGACCCAGTACTTC.

This clonotype has a handful of counts. CDR3: CASSDTGTRTEQFF. The CDR3 DNA sequence: TGTGCCAGCAGCGATACCGGGACTAGGACTGAGCAGTTCTTC. The rearrangement uses TRBV7-8 and TRBJ2-1, with 8 positions matching TRBD2. Germline CDR1 reads SGHVS; CDR2 reads FQNEAQ. The trim removed 5 bases at V and 9 bases at J, leaving 9 bases unmatched. The CDR3 has 14 amino acids.

The V call is TRBV28, the J call TRBJ2-7, with unresolved D. Trimming stripped 5 bases from V and 2 bases from J, with 31 bases between. CDR3 length equals 20 residues. Germline V gives CDR1 MDHEN, CDR2 SYDVKM. The CDR3 nucleotides read TGTGCCAGCAGTCCCCCCCTAGGTTTTATTCGTGGGCCCAGACCCTACGAGCAGTACGTC. It specifies CASSPPLGFIRGPRPYEQYV.

This chain joins TRBV28 and TRBJ2-7, with D possibly TRBD2 on 6 matching bases. Trimming took 6 bases from V and 3 from J, leaving 18 bases between them. The CDR3 is 15 residues long. CDR1 and CDR2 (germline): MDHEN, SYDVKM. CDR3 in amino acids: CASSPLSRENYEQYF. As DNA, the CDR3 is TGTGCCAGCAGCCCTCTCTCGCGGGAAAACTACGAGCAGTACTTC.

The chain uses TRBV14 and TRBJ2-7; D is unresolved. Germline assignment: CDR1 SGHDN and CDR2 FVKESK. Trimming stripped 1 base from V and 2 bases from J, with 9 bases between. The CDR3 sequence is 14 residues long. CDR3 region: CASSQGLGPYEQYF. DNA for the CDR3: TGTGCCAGCAGCCAAGGACTCGGACCCTACGAGCAGTACTTC.

The table lists this clonotype with many counts. This rearrangement joins TRBV7-9 to TRBJ2-7; TRBD2 aligns across 7 bases. The CDR3 is 14 amino acids. J was trimmed by 0 bases and V by 4 bases; bases with no gene match: 3. Looked up from germline, CDR1 is SEHNR and CDR2 is FQNEAQ (reference sequence). CDR3 nucleotide sequence: TGTGCCAGCAGCTCCGGGACTACCTCCTACGAGCAGTACTTC. Its translation: CASSSGTTSYEQYF.

This clonotype has a handful of counts. The chain is built from TRBV27 and TRBJ2-3; TRBD2 might be the D (5 bases). CDR1 is MNHEY and CDR2 is SMNVEV in the germline V gene (reference sequence). The CDR3 has 15 residues. V was clipped by 3 bases and J by 3 bases, with 13 bases between them. CDR3 sequence: CASSFGGRLTDTQYF. CDR3 bases: TGTGCCAGCAGTTTTGGCGGGCGGTTAACAGATACGCAGTATTTT.

This clonotype was observed many times. The V gene is TRBV20-1, the J gene TRBJ1-5; tentatively, D is TRBD1 (5 bases). Germline V CDR1 and CDR2: DFQATT, SNEGSKA (reference sequence). CDR3 length: 16 residues. V gave up 0 bases and J gave up 7 bases, with 19 bases separating them. This CDR3 is CSARDIEKGYGQPQHF. CDR3 DNA sequence: TGCAGTGCTAGAGATATCGAGAAGGGGTATGGACAGCCCCAGCATTTT.

This clonotype turned up a few times. This chain joins TRBV28 and TRBJ2-7; 9 bases align to TRBD1. This CDR3 is built from 16 residues. Germline assignment: CDR1 MDHEN and CDR2 SYDVKM. The ends lost 7 bases at V and 3 bases at J; junction bases unmatched: 13. In DNA form, the CDR3 reads TGTGCCAGCAATCCCGCCCCCGGGGACAGGGTCTACGAGCAGTACTTC. It specifies CASNPAPGDRVYEQYF. Full variable domain (rest looked up from reference TRBV28 and TRBJ2-7): DVKVTQSSRYLVKRTGEKVFLECVQDMDHENMFWYRQDPGLGLRLIYFSYDVKMKEKGDIPEGYSVSREKKERFSLILESASTNQTSMYLCASNPAPGDRVYEQYFGPGTRLTVT.

The rearrangement uses TRBV4-1 and TRBJ1-1; D is undetermined. Germline V gives CDR1 MGHRA, CDR2 YSYEKL. V was trimmed by 4 bases and J by 4 bases, leaving 13 bases between them. This CDR3 region has 14 residues. The CDR3 DNA reads TGCGCCAGCAGCCCCGAGGAGGGTGGCACTGAAGCTTTCTTT. It is translated as CASSPEEGGTEAFF.

This clonotype has just a few counts. This chain uses TRBV29-1 with TRBJ1-3, with 8 bases lining up with TRBD1. CDR3 length equals 14 residues. In germline, CDR1 is SQVTM, CDR2 ANQGSEA. The trim removed 6 bases at V and 7 bases at J, leaving 11 bases unmatched. For the CDR3, the DNA is TGCAGCGTGGACCCCGGGACAGGCCTCAACACCATATATTTT. Amino acid sequence: CSVDPGTGLNTIYF. The whole variable domain, filled in from reference TRBV29-1 and TRBJ1-3, reads SAVISQKPSRDICQRGTSLTIQCQVDSQVTMMFWYRQQPGQSLTLIATANQGSEATYESGFVIDKFPISRPNLTFSTLTVSNMSPEDSSIYLCSVDPGTGLNTIYFGEGSWLTVV.

A few counts support this clonotype. The genes are TRBV7-2 and TRBJ2-2; 7 nucleotides line up with TRBD1. Looked up from germline, CDR1 is SGHTA and CDR2 is FQGNSA. Trimming removed 2 bases from V and 3 bases from J; junction bases left unmatched: 3. This CDR3 has 15 amino acids. This CDR3 is CASSLRGGHTGELFF. CDR3 nucleotide sequence: TGTGCCAGCAGCTTAAGAGGGGGCCACACCGGGGAGCTGTTTTTT.